The rows below give T cell receptor beta chains drawn from one sample of a study of beta chain features in type 1 diabetes. The assay was immunoSEQ multiplex PCR, and TCRdb's table has in-frame clones only and misses some. This sample has approximately 27,000 clones, with 49% found just once. The sequenced material came from stem cell memory CD4+ T cells from blood. Receptor source: a man younger than 45 with type 1 diabetes. Both conserved end residues are part of each CDR3. A D gene is named only where the DNA matches it firmly. The listing skips clone size in some rows; elsewhere it reads once, few, many or a size class.

V gene: TRBV30; J gene: TRBJ1-4; D gene: NA; clone size: NA; CDR3 protein: CAWSRGGANEKLFF; CDR3 DNA: TGTGCCTGGAGTCGGGGGGGGGCTAATGAAAAACTGTTTTTT
V gene: TRBV4-1; J gene: TRBJ2-1; D gene: TRBD2; clone size: NA; CDR3 protein: CASSQDEGSGRLGSYNEQFF; CDR3 DNA: TGCGCCAGCAGCCAAGACGAAGGTAGCGGGAGACTTGGAAGCTACAATGAGCAGTTCTTC
V gene: TRBV7-2; J gene: TRBJ2-7; D gene: TRBD2; clone size: few; CDR3 protein: CASSFGTSGRATQVQYF; CDR3 DNA: TGTGCCAGCAGCTTTGGGACTAGCGGGAGAGCCACGCAGGTGCAGTACTTC
V gene: TRBV2; J gene: TRBJ1-1; D gene: TRBD1; clone size: NA; CDR3 protein: CANPRGLNTEAFF; CDR3 DNA: TGTGCCAACCCGAGGGGGCTTAACACTGAAGCTTTCTTT
V gene: TRBV19; J gene: TRBJ1-4; D gene: NA; clone size: NA; CDR3 protein: CASSLWGRANEKLFF; CDR3 DNA: TGTGCCAGTAGTCTTTGGGGCAGGGCTAATGAAAAACTGTTTTTT
V gene: TRBV27; J gene: TRBJ2-7; D gene: TRBD1; clone size: few; CDR3 protein: CASSPDRVYEQYF; CDR3 DNA: TGTGCCAGCAGCCCGGACAGGGTCTACGAGCAGTACTTC
V gene: TRBV28; J gene: TRBJ2-3; D gene: NA; clone size: once; CDR3 protein: CASSSSRGGQDTQYF; CDR3 DNA: TGTGCCAGCAGTTCCTCAAGGGGGGGCCAAGATACGCAGTATTTT
V gene: TRBV11-3; J gene: TRBJ2-3; D gene: TRBD2; clone size: NA; CDR3 protein: CASSPRHGLAGEDTQYF; CDR3 DNA: TGTGCCAGCAGCCCCCGCCACGGACTAGCGGGGGAGGATACGCAGTATTTT
V gene: TRBV18; J gene: TRBJ2-5; D gene: NA; clone size: NA; CDR3 protein: CASSPPTGYQETQYF; CDR3 DNA: TGTGCCAGCTCACCACCTACAGGGTACCAAGAGACCCAGTACTTC
V gene: TRBV19; J gene: TRBJ2-2; D gene: TRBD1; clone size: NA; CDR3 protein: CASSWAPGQGARGELFF; CDR3 DNA: TGTGCCAGCTCCTGGGCCCCGGGACAGGGGGCAAGGGGGGAGCTGTTTTTT
V gene: TRBV19; J gene: TRBJ1-1; D gene: NA; clone size: NA; CDR3 protein: CASSIVAEGTEAFF; CDR3 DNA: TGTGCCAGTAGTATAGTCGCGGAGGGGACTGAAGCTTTCTTT
V gene: TRBV7-2; J gene: TRBJ2-7; D gene: NA; clone size: few; CDR3 protein: CASSFGLDSGYEQYF; CDR3 DNA: TGTGCCAGCAGCTTCGGCTTGGACAGTGGCTACGAGCAGTACTTC
V gene: TRBV5-1; J gene: TRBJ1-2; D gene: TRBD1; clone size: NA; CDR3 protein: CASSFSGQGALGYTF; CDR3 DNA: TGCGCCAGCAGCTTCTCCGGACAGGGGGCGCTTGGCTACACCTTC
V gene: TRBV11-3; J gene: TRBJ1-6; D gene: NA; clone size: NA; CDR3 protein: CASSLDMGADSPLHF; CDR3 DNA: TGTGCCAGCAGCTTAGATATGGGGGCTGATTCACCCCTCCACTTT
V gene: TRBV29-1; J gene: TRBJ2-5; D gene: TRBD1; clone size: NA; CDR3 protein: CSVDGQGVETQYF; CDR3 DNA: TGCAGCGTTGATGGACAGGGGGTAGAGACCCAGTACTTC
V gene: TRBV7-2; J gene: TRBJ2-7; D gene: NA; clone size: NA; CDR3 protein: CASSLEDQSYEQYF; CDR3 DNA: TGTGCCAGCAGCTTGGAGGACCAATCCTACGAGCAGTACTTC
V gene: TRBV11-2; J gene: TRBJ1-1; D gene: NA; clone size: NA; CDR3 protein: CASSPTAQGTTEAFF; CDR3 DNA: TGTGCCAGCAGCCCCACGGCCCAGGGTACCACTGAAGCTTTCTTT
V gene: TRBV27; J gene: TRBJ1-2; D gene: NA; clone size: few; CDR3 protein: CASSRVSNYGYTF; CDR3 DNA: TGTGCCAGCTCTCGGGTTTCGAACTATGGCTACACCTTC
V gene: TRBV6-5; J gene: TRBJ2-1; D gene: TRBD1; clone size: NA; CDR3 protein: CASSWGQGGEQFF; CDR3 DNA: TGTGCCAGCAGTTGGGGACAGGGTGGCGAGCAGTTCTTC
V gene: TRBV5-1; J gene: TRBJ2-1; D gene: TRBD2; clone size: NA; CDR3 protein: CASSLLAGGRNEQFF; CDR3 DNA: TGCGCCAGCAGCCTACTAGCGGGGGGGCGGAATGAGCAGTTCTTC
V gene: TRBV10-3; J gene: TRBJ1-6; D gene: NA; clone size: NA; CDR3 protein: CAITPGRRDSPLHF; CDR3 DNA: TGTGCCATCACCCCGGGACGGAGGGATTCACCCCTCCACTTT
V gene: TRBV19; J gene: TRBJ2-1; D gene: NA; clone size: NA; CDR3 protein: CASKRSSYNEQFF; CDR3 DNA: TGTGCCAGTAAACGTAGCTCCTACAATGAGCAGTTCTTC
V gene: TRBV11-2; J gene: TRBJ2-3; D gene: TRBD2; clone size: few; CDR3 protein: CASSLDRRGRATDTQYF; CDR3 DNA: TGTGCCAGCAGCTTAGATCGTCGCGGGAGGGCCACAGATACGCAGTATTTT
V gene: TRBV6-5; J gene: TRBJ1-2; D gene: TRBD1; clone size: NA; CDR3 protein: CASSPRDRGGYGYTF; CDR3 DNA: TGTGCCAGCAGTCCACGGGACAGGGGAGGCTATGGCTACACCTTC
V gene: TRBV6-5; J gene: TRBJ1-2; D gene: NA; clone size: NA; CDR3 protein: CASRGTGPYGYTF; CDR3 DNA: TGTGCCAGCAGGGGAACAGGGCCCTATGGCTACACCTTC
V gene: TRBV19; J gene: TRBJ2-5; D gene: TRBD2; clone size: few; CDR3 protein: CASSLTAGVEETQYF; CDR3 DNA: TGTGCCAGTAGTCTCACAGCGGGAGTGGAAGAGACCCAGTACTTC
V gene: TRBV7-9; J gene: TRBJ2-5; D gene: TRBD1; clone size: NA; CDR3 protein: CASSFGDRAETQYF; CDR3 DNA: TGTGCCAGCAGCTTCGGAGACAGGGCTGAGACCCAGTACTTC
V gene: TRBV13; J gene: TRBJ2-5; D gene: TRBD2; clone size: few; CDR3 protein: CASSFKAGGETQYF; CDR3 DNA: TGTGCCAGCAGCTTCAAAGCGGGGGGAGAGACCCAGTACTTC
V gene: TRBV14; J gene: TRBJ2-2; D gene: TRBD2; clone size: few; CDR3 protein: CASSHASGSYLNTGELFF; CDR3 DNA: TGTGCCAGCAGCCATGCTAGCGGGAGTTACCTTAACACCGGGGAGCTGTTTTTT
V gene: TRBV19; J gene: TRBJ2-5; D gene: TRBD2; clone size: few; CDR3 protein: CASSTRSGRETQYF; CDR3 DNA: TGTGCCAGTAGTACCCGGAGCGGGAGAGAGACCCAGTACTTC
V gene: TRBV5-1; J gene: TRBJ1-1; D gene: NA; clone size: NA; CDR3 protein: CASSLMASNTEAFF; CDR3 DNA: TGCGCCAGCAGCTTAATGGCCTCGAACACTGAAGCTTTCTTT
V gene: TRBV10-3; J gene: TRBJ1-5; D gene: NA; clone size: NA; CDR3 protein: CAISLRSDQPQHF; CDR3 DNA: TGTGCCATCAGCTTACGCAGCGATCAGCCCCAGCATTTT
V gene: TRBV20-1; J gene: TRBJ2-5; D gene: NA; clone size: NA; CDR3 protein: CSANREETQYF; CDR3 DNA: TGCAGCGCTAACAGGGAAGAGACCCAGTACTTC
V gene: TRBV9; J gene: TRBJ1-3; D gene: NA; clone size: few; CDR3 protein: CASSPPRRQYGGNTIYF; CDR3 DNA: TGTGCCAGCAGCCCCCCGAGGAGGCAGTACGGTGGAAACACCATATATTTT
V gene: TRBV7-2; J gene: TRBJ1-4; D gene: NA; clone size: NA; CDR3 protein: CASSLEGGRDEKLFF; CDR3 DNA: TGTGCCAGCAGCTTAGAAGGGGGAAGGGATGAAAAACTGTTTTTT
V gene: TRBV6-5; J gene: TRBJ1-2; D gene: TRBD1; clone size: NA; CDR3 protein: CASSYRPWDSPVGYTF; CDR3 DNA: TGTGCCAGCAGTTACCGACCTTGGGACAGCCCCGTTGGCTACACCTTC
V gene: TRBV7-6; J gene: TRBJ2-5; D gene: TRBD2; clone size: NA; CDR3 protein: CASSFGTTPGETQYF; CDR3 DNA: TGTGCCAGCAGCTTCGGGACTACGCCAGGGGAGACCCAGTACTTC
V gene: TRBV9; J gene: TRBJ2-2; D gene: TRBD2; clone size: few; CDR3 protein: CASSSLRGTGELFF; CDR3 DNA: TGTGCCAGCAGCTCCCTGCGGGGGACCGGGGAGCTGTTTTTT
V gene: TRBV18; J gene: TRBJ2-4; D gene: TRBD1; clone size: NA; CDR3 protein: CASSSRDRGNQNIQYF; CDR3 DNA: TGTGCCAGCTCGAGCCGGGACAGGGGCAACCAAAACATTCAGTACTTC
V gene: TRBV5-1; J gene: TRBJ2-1; D gene: TRBD2; clone size: NA; CDR3 protein: CASSWGGLFPYNEQFF; CDR3 DNA: TGCGCCAGCAGCTGGGGGGGATTATTTCCCTACAATGAGCAGTTCTTC
V gene: TRBV19; J gene: TRBJ2-5; D gene: NA; clone size: NA; CDR3 protein: CASRIADQETQYF; CDR3 DNA: TGTGCCAGTAGGATAGCGGACCAAGAGACCCAGTACTTC
V gene: TRBV11-3; J gene: TRBJ2-3; D gene: TRBD1; clone size: NA; CDR3 protein: CASSFGGWQGEADTQYF; CDR3 DNA: TGTGCCAGCAGCTTCGGCGGTTGGCAGGGGGAAGCAGATACGCAGTATTTT
V gene: TRBV4-1; J gene: TRBJ2-2; D gene: TRBD2; clone size: few; CDR3 protein: CASSQAPAGGTGELFF; CDR3 DNA: TGCGCCAGCAGCCAAGCCCCAGCGGGAGGGACCGGGGAGCTGTTTTTT
V gene: TRBV5-4; J gene: TRBJ1-1; D gene: NA; clone size: NA; CDR3 protein: CASSSLTGMNTEAFF; CDR3 DNA: TGTGCCAGCAGCTCTCTTACGGGGATGAACACTGAAGCTTTCTTT
V gene: TRBV4-1; J gene: TRBJ1-2; D gene: TRBD1; clone size: NA; CDR3 protein: CASSQGGQGVYGYTF; CDR3 DNA: TGCGCCAGCAGCCAAGGGGGTCAGGGGGTCTATGGCTACACCTTC
V gene: TRBV5-6; J gene: TRBJ2-3; D gene: NA; clone size: NA; CDR3 protein: CASSLDGGYTDTQYF; CDR3 DNA: TGTGCCAGCAGCTTGGACGGGGGTTACACAGATACGCAGTATTTT
V gene: TRBV25-1; J gene: TRBJ1-4; D gene: NA; clone size: NA; CDR3 protein: CASSDGATNEKLFF; CDR3 DNA: TGTGCCAGCAGTGACGGAGCGACTAATGAAAAACTGTTTTTT
V gene: TRBV5-8; J gene: TRBJ2-3; D gene: NA; clone size: NA; CDR3 protein: CASSLGLITDTQYF; CDR3 DNA: TGTGCCAGCAGCTTGGGACTAATCACAGATACGCAGTATTTT
V gene: TRBV5-1; J gene: TRBJ2-3; D gene: TRBD1; clone size: NA; CDR3 protein: CASSSGTGSTDTQYF; CDR3 DNA: TGCGCCAGCAGTTCCGGGACAGGGAGCACAGATACGCAGTATTTT
V gene: TRBV18; J gene: TRBJ1-1; D gene: NA; clone size: NA; CDR3 protein: CASSPGEGVTEAFF; CDR3 DNA: TGTGCCAGCTCACCAGGGGAGGGTGTCACTGAAGCTTTCTTT
V gene: TRBV5-1; J gene: TRBJ2-7; D gene: TRBD2; clone size: once; CDR3 protein: CASSSTSGGLSYEQYF; CDR3 DNA: TGCGCCAGCAGCTCAACTAGCGGGGGCCTCTCCTACGAGCAGTACTTC
V gene: TRBV30; J gene: TRBJ1-3; D gene: NA; clone size: NA; CDR3 protein: CAWSRGTSSGNTIYF; CDR3 DNA: TGTGCCTGGAGTAGGGGCACGTCCTCTGGAAACACCATATATTTT
V gene: TRBV19; J gene: TRBJ2-6; D gene: TRBD2; clone size: few; CDR3 protein: CASSYRGGSGANVLTF; CDR3 DNA: TGTGCCAGTAGTTACCGGGGGGGCTCTGGGGCCAACGTCCTGACTTTC
V gene: TRBV7-2; J gene: TRBJ1-1; D gene: NA; clone size: NA; CDR3 protein: CASSLALAEAFF; CDR3 DNA: TGTGCCAGCAGCTTAGCGTTGGCCGAAGCTTTCTTT
V gene: TRBV2; J gene: TRBJ1-5; D gene: NA; clone size: NA; CDR3 protein: CASSLPLLSNQPQHF; CDR3 DNA: TGTGCCAGCAGCCTTCCTCTTTTAAGCAATCAGCCCCAGCATTTT